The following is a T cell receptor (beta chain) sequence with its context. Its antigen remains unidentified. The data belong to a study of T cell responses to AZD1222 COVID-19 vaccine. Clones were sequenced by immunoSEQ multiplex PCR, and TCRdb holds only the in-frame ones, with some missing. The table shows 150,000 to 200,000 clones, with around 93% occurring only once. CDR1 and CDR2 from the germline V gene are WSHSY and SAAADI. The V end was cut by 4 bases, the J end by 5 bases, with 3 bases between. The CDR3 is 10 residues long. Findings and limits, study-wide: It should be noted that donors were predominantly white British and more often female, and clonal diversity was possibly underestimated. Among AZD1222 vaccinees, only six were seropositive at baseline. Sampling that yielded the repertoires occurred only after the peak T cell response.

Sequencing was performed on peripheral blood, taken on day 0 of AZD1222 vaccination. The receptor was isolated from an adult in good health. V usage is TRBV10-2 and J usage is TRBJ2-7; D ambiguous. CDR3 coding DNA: TGCGCCAGCAGTGCTCACGAGCAGTACTTC. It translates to CASSAHEQYF.